What follows are 9 T cell receptor beta chains derived from one specimen sequenced in a study of T cell responses to AZD1222 COVID-19 vaccine. Clones were read by immunoSEQ multiplex PCR, and TCRdb kept only the in-frame ones, dropping some. The sample consists of 110,000 or so clones, 85% to 90% of them appearing once. Source: peripheral blood, taken 28 days after the second AZD1222 dose. The receptors originated from an adult who received the AZD1222 COVID-19 vaccine.

This chain connects TRBV5-6 to TRBJ1-5; TRBD1 might be the D (5 bases). Per the germline V gene, CDR1 is SGHDT and CDR2 is YYEEEE. Trimming pared 0 bases from V and 5 bases from J, leaving 15 bases between. The CDR3 totals 16 residues. CDR3 region: CASSLGVRQGHQPQHF. The CDR3 nucleotides are TGTGCCAGCAGCTTGGGGGTGCGGCAGGGTCATCAGCCCCAGCATTTT.

This chain uses TRBV4-3 with TRBJ1-2; TRBD1 matches 7 bases. CDR1 LGHNA and CDR2 YSLEER come from the germline V gene. V dropped 3 bases and J dropped 2; count of bases not matched to a gene: 6. The CDR3 has 15 amino acids. The CDR3 spells CASSQGQLVNYGYTF. The CDR3 DNA follows: TGCGCCAGCAGCCAGGGACAGCTAGTAAACTATGGCTACACCTTC.

The J gene is TRBJ2-6, the V gene TRBV4-3, with TRBD1 identical over 7 bases. CDR1 is LGHNA and CDR2 is YSLEER in the germline V gene. The CDR3 loop spans 16 amino acids. V was pared by 4 bases and J by 2 bases, with 5 bases of the junction left unmatched. This CDR3 reads CASSPDQGAGANVLTF. The CDR3 region has the DNA TGCGCCAGCAGCCCGGACCAGGGGGCTGGGGCCAACGTCCTGACTTTC.

This clone was recorded once. V is TRBV19 and J is TRBJ1-5; D perhaps matches TRBD1 (5 bases). V was shortened by 5 bases and J by 13 bases, with 15 bases between the two germline ends. Germline V gives CDR1 LNHDA, CDR2 SQIVND (reference sequence). The CDR3 extends over 12 amino acids. The CDR3 here is CASSESQGTQHF. CDR3 coding DNA: TGTGCCAGTAGTGAAAGTCAAGGGACGCAGCATTTT.

V is TRBV5-8 and J is TRBJ1-2; D gene ambiguous. Trimming shortened V by 2 bases and J by 4 bases, and 18 bases separated the two germline ends. Germline V gene sequence: CDR1 SGHTS, CDR2 YDEGEE. This CDR3 is 16 amino acids long. CDR3 bases: TGTGCCAGCAGCTTCACGGACCTCCCGCGTCCCTATGGCTACACCTTC. As protein: CASSFTDLPRPYGYTF.

The chain employs TRBV19 and TRBJ1-2; D unresolved. Germline lookup yields CDR1 LNHDA and CDR2 SQIVND (reference sequence). This CDR3 has 15 residues. Trimming pared 5 bases from V and 2 bases from J, leaving 15 bases between. Written as DNA, the CDR3 is TGTGCCAGTAGTCTCAGTAGTTCGGGAAACTATGGCTACACCTTC. Translation: CASSLSSSGNYGYTF.

V gene TRBV18 combines with J gene TRBJ1-1; D is unclear. From germline, CDR1 is KGHSH and CDR2 LQKENI. V lost 3 bases and J 1 base, leaving 12 bases between the germline ends. The CDR3 is made up of 15 amino acids. The CDR3 loop is CASSPTNRPNTEAFF. CDR3 sequence (DNA): TGTGCCAGCTCACCGACGAACCGACCGAACACTGAAGCTTTCTTT.

This clone was counted a few times. The chain uses TRBV18 and TRBJ2-1; D is possibly TRBD1 (5 bases). The V end lost 6 bases, the J end lost 3 bases, and 12 bases lay between the germline ends. The CDR3 is made up of 14 amino acids. Germline V gene sequence: CDR1 KGHSH, CDR2 LQKENI. The CDR3 coding sequence is TGTGCCAGCTCCCCTACAGGTTTCTACAATGAGCAGTTCTTC. As protein: CASSPTGFYNEQFF.

The genes are TRBV7-9 and TRBJ2-3; 9 nucleotides line up with TRBD2. V dropped 3 bases and J dropped 6; count of bases not matched to a gene: 7. The CDR3 is 15 residues long. The germline V gene encodes CDR1 SEHNR and CDR2 FQNEAQ (reference sequence). CDR3 sequence (DNA): TGTGCCAGCAGCTTTTTAGCGGGGGATGGGGATACGCAGTATTTT. Its protein is CASSFLAGDGDTQYF.